These T cell receptor beta chains were read from a single sample in a study of blood T cell repertoires in COVID-19. TCRdb keeps only in-frame clones here, not all; method: immunoSEQ multiplex PCR. Of 110,000 to 150,000 clones listed, roughly 79% are singletons. What was sequenced was peripheral blood. These receptors were taken from a human donor in a cohort sampled during active COVID-19. Each CDR3 is given with its conserved first and last residue. The order of the fields is CDR3 protein, CDR3 DNA, clone size, J gene, D gene, V gene. D genes are given only for firm matches. The size entry is marked missing in some rows and otherwise reads once, few, many or a size class.

cdr3_aa: CAIRGTSYEQYF
cdr3_nt: TGTGCCATCAGGGGGACTTCCTACGAGCAGTACTTC
clone_size: .
j_call: TRBJ2-7
d_call: .
v_call: TRBV10-3

cdr3_aa: CASRINRGREEAFF
cdr3_nt: TGTGCCAGCAGGATTAACAGGGGGCGGGAGGAAGCTTTCTTT
clone_size: .
j_call: TRBJ1-1
d_call: TRBD1
v_call: TRBV28

cdr3_aa: CASSQTGGDSPLHF
cdr3_nt: TGTGCCAGCAGCCAAACAGGGGGCGATTCACCCCTCCACTTT
clone_size: .
j_call: TRBJ1-6
d_call: TRBD1
v_call: TRBV3-1/TRBV3-2

cdr3_aa: CASSDPLGGMDTQYF
cdr3_nt: TGTGCCAGCAGTGATCCTCTGGGGGGGATGGATACGCAGTATTTT
clone_size: few
j_call: TRBJ2-3
d_call: TRBD2
v_call: TRBV28

cdr3_aa: CASSESGPGQVGGYTF
cdr3_nt: TGCGCCAGCAGTGAGTCGGGACCGGGACAGGTTGGTGGCTACACCTTC
clone_size: .
j_call: TRBJ1-2
d_call: TRBD1
v_call: TRBV10-2

cdr3_aa: CSVPGLAGGPNEQYF
cdr3_nt: TGCAGCGTCCCGGGACTAGCGGGAGGGCCTAACGAGCAGTACTTC
clone_size: .
j_call: TRBJ2-7
d_call: TRBD2
v_call: TRBV29-1

cdr3_aa: CASSLNREGNTIYF
cdr3_nt: TGTGCCAGCAGCTTGAACAGGGAAGGAAACACCATATATTTT
clone_size: .
j_call: TRBJ1-3
d_call: .
v_call: TRBV7-8

cdr3_aa: CASSYDSPYEQYF
cdr3_nt: TGTGCCAGCTCCTACGACAGCCCCTACGAGCAGTACTTC
clone_size: .
j_call: TRBJ2-7
d_call: .
v_call: TRBV27

cdr3_aa: CASSKGGETQYF
cdr3_nt: TGTGCCAGCTCTAAAGGGGGTGAGACCCAGTACTTC
clone_size: .
j_call: TRBJ2-5
d_call: .
v_call: TRBV18

cdr3_aa: CASSQVGQGEAFF
cdr3_nt: TGCGCCAGCAGCCAAGTGGGACAGGGTGAAGCTTTCTTT
clone_size: few
j_call: TRBJ1-1
d_call: TRBD1
v_call: TRBV4-1

cdr3_aa: CASSLTGGNTEAFF
cdr3_nt: TGTGCCAGCTCCCTTACAGGGGGCAACACTGAAGCTTTCTTT
clone_size: .
j_call: TRBJ1-1
d_call: TRBD1
v_call: TRBV18

cdr3_aa: CASSLGTSGYNEQFF
cdr3_nt: TGTGCCAGCAGCTTAGGGACTAGCGGTTACAATGAGCAGTTCTTC
clone_size: .
j_call: TRBJ2-1
d_call: TRBD2
v_call: TRBV7-3

cdr3_aa: CAGSGSTGELFF
cdr3_nt: TGTGCCGGTAGCGGGAGCACCGGGGAGCTGTTTTTT
clone_size: once
j_call: TRBJ2-2
d_call: TRBD2
v_call: TRBV18

cdr3_aa: CASRPSGLAVSSYEQYF
cdr3_nt: TGTGCCAGCAGGCCTTCGGGACTAGCCGTAAGCTCCTACGAGCAGTACTTC
clone_size: once
j_call: TRBJ2-7
d_call: TRBD2
v_call: TRBV28

cdr3_aa: CASSHKGGEETQYF
cdr3_nt: TGCGCCAGCAGCCACAAAGGGGGGGAAGAGACCCAGTACTTC
clone_size: .
j_call: TRBJ2-5
d_call: .
v_call: TRBV5-1

cdr3_aa: CATKPRSGTGSNYGYTF
cdr3_nt: TGTGCCACCAAACCGAGGTCCGGGACAGGGTCTAACTATGGCTACACCTTC
clone_size: .
j_call: TRBJ1-2
d_call: TRBD1
v_call: TRBV15

cdr3_aa: CASTWGLAGETQYF
cdr3_nt: TGCGCCAGCACCTGGGGGTTAGCGGGAGAGACCCAGTACTTC
clone_size: .
j_call: TRBJ2-5
d_call: TRBD2
v_call: TRBV5-1

cdr3_aa: CAEGVLGEKLFF
cdr3_nt: TGTGCCGAGGGGGTTTTGGGTGAAAAACTGTTTTTT
clone_size: .
j_call: TRBJ1-4
d_call: .
v_call: TRBV21-1

cdr3_aa: CASSLARTATSTDTQYF
cdr3_nt: TGTGCCAGCAGCTTAGCTAGGACAGCCACTAGCACAGATACGCAGTATTTT
clone_size: .
j_call: TRBJ2-3
d_call: .
v_call: TRBV7-2

cdr3_aa: CASSVPWNRVNYEQYF
cdr3_nt: TGTGCCAGCAGTGTTCCATGGAACAGGGTCAACTACGAGCAGTACTTC
clone_size: .
j_call: TRBJ2-7
d_call: .
v_call: TRBV2

cdr3_aa: CASMRNGAGTGYSEQYF
cdr3_nt: TGTGCCAGCATGAGAAATGGGGCCGGGACAGGGTACTCCGAGCAGTACTTC
clone_size: .
j_call: TRBJ2-7
d_call: TRBD1
v_call: TRBV27

cdr3_aa: CASQPGGGARFEQYF
cdr3_nt: TGTGCCAGCCAGCCCGGTGGGGGCGCCCGCTTCGAGCAGTACTTC
clone_size: .
j_call: TRBJ2-7
d_call: .
v_call: TRBV28

cdr3_aa: CASSPLMGADTGELFF
cdr3_nt: TGTGCCAGCTCACCACTTATGGGAGCGGACACCGGGGAGCTGTTTTTT
clone_size: once
j_call: TRBJ2-2
d_call: .
v_call: TRBV18

cdr3_aa: CASSPLAFSSSYEQYF
cdr3_nt: TGTGCCAGCAGCCCCCTAGCGTTTTCGAGCTCCTACGAGCAGTACTTC
clone_size: .
j_call: TRBJ2-7
d_call: .
v_call: TRBV7-2

cdr3_aa: CATSRDRRGYEQFF
cdr3_nt: TGTGCCACCAGCAGAGATCGGAGGGGCTATGAGCAGTTCTTC
clone_size: .
j_call: TRBJ2-1
d_call: .
v_call: TRBV15

cdr3_aa: CASSYHSGSPLHF
cdr3_nt: TGTGCCAGCAGCTACCATAGTGGTTCACCCCTCCACTTT
clone_size: .
j_call: TRBJ1-6
d_call: .
v_call: TRBV7-3

cdr3_aa: CASSLGVSTSYNSPLHF
cdr3_nt: TGTGCCAGCAGCTTAGGGGTATCAACTTCCTATAATTCACCCCTCCACTTT
clone_size: .
j_call: TRBJ1-6
d_call: .
v_call: TRBV5-5

cdr3_aa: CASSQCGTSGRRNEQFF
cdr3_nt: TGTGCCAGCAGCCAATGCGGGACTAGCGGGAGAAGGAATGAGCAGTTCTTC
clone_size: .
j_call: TRBJ2-1
d_call: .
v_call: TRBV21-1

cdr3_aa: CASSLRGGNSNQPQHF
cdr3_nt: TGTGCCAGCAGCTTACGGGGAGGGAATAGCAATCAGCCCCAGCATTTT
clone_size: .
j_call: TRBJ1-5
d_call: .
v_call: TRBV7-2

cdr3_aa: CASSEGGGRDTQYF
cdr3_nt: TGTGCCAGCAGTGAAGGAGGAGGCCGCGATACGCAGTATTTT
clone_size: .
j_call: TRBJ2-3
d_call: .
v_call: TRBV2

cdr3_aa: CASSFNTGELFF
cdr3_nt: TGCGCCAGCAGCTTTAATACCGGGGAGCTGTTTTTT
clone_size: few
j_call: TRBJ2-2
d_call: .
v_call: TRBV5-1

cdr3_aa: CASSAGDSGANVLTF
cdr3_nt: TGTGCCAGCAGCGCGGGGGACTCTGGGGCCAACGTCCTGACTTTC
clone_size: .
j_call: TRBJ2-6
d_call: .
v_call: TRBV9

cdr3_aa: CASSSISYEQYF
cdr3_nt: TGTGCCAGCAGCTCCATCTCCTACGAGCAGTACTTC
clone_size: .
j_call: TRBJ2-7
d_call: .
v_call: TRBV7-2

cdr3_aa: CASSLFAEAFF
cdr3_nt: TGTGCCAGCTCACTCTTCGCTGAAGCTTTCTTT
clone_size: .
j_call: TRBJ1-1
d_call: .
v_call: TRBV18

cdr3_aa: CASSKLAAAYNEQFF
cdr3_nt: TGTGCCAGCAGCAAACTAGCAGCCGCATACAATGAGCAGTTCTTC
clone_size: .
j_call: TRBJ2-1
d_call: .
v_call: TRBV7-8

cdr3_aa: CASRLQGAHKGYTF
cdr3_nt: TGTGCCAGCAGGTTACAGGGGGCGCATAAGGGCTACACCTTC
clone_size: once
j_call: TRBJ1-2
d_call: TRBD1
v_call: TRBV28

cdr3_aa: CASRAKGQSYEQYF
cdr3_nt: TGTGCCAGCAGAGCAAAGGGACAGTCCTACGAGCAGTACTTC
clone_size: .
j_call: TRBJ2-7
d_call: TRBD1
v_call: TRBV6-5

cdr3_aa: CASSLAGWAQETQYF
cdr3_nt: TGTGCCAGCAGCTTAGCTGGGTGGGCCCAAGAGACCCAGTACTTC
clone_size: .
j_call: TRBJ2-5
d_call: .
v_call: TRBV7-2

cdr3_aa: CASSEAGVNEQFF
cdr3_nt: TGTGCCAGCAGCGAGGCAGGGGTCAATGAGCAGTTCTTC
clone_size: .
j_call: TRBJ2-1
d_call: .
v_call: TRBV9

cdr3_aa: CSVETGSYEQYF
cdr3_nt: TGCAGCGTTGAGACAGGTTCCTACGAGCAGTACTTC
clone_size: once
j_call: TRBJ2-7
d_call: .
v_call: TRBV29-1

cdr3_aa: CATSRDGGGDNEQFF
cdr3_nt: TGTGCCACCAGCAGAGATGGTGGGGGGGACAATGAGCAGTTCTTC
clone_size: .
j_call: TRBJ2-1
d_call: TRBD2
v_call: TRBV15

cdr3_aa: CASASTGTGGSGELFF
cdr3_nt: TGCGCCAGCGCCTCGACCGGGACAGGGGGGTCCGGGGAGCTGTTTTTT
clone_size: few
j_call: TRBJ2-2
d_call: TRBD1
v_call: TRBV5-1